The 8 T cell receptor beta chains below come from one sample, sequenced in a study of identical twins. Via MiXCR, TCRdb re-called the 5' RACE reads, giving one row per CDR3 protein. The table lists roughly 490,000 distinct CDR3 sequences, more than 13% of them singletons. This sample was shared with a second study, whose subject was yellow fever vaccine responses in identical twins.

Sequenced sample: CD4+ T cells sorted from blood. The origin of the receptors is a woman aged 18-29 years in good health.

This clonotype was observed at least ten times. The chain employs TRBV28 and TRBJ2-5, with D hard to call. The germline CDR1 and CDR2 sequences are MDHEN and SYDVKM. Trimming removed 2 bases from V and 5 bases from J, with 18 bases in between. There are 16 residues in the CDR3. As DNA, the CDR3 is TGTGCCAGCAGTTTACTTAAGGGCCTCCCCGGCGAGACCCAGTACTTC. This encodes CASSLLKGLPGETQYF. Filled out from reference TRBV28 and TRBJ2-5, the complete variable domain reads DVKVTQSSRYLVKRTGEKVFLECVQDMDHENMFWYRQDPGLGLRLIYFSYDVKMKEKGDIPEGYSVSREKKERFSLILESASTNQTSMYLCASSLLKGLPGETQYFGPGTRLLVL.

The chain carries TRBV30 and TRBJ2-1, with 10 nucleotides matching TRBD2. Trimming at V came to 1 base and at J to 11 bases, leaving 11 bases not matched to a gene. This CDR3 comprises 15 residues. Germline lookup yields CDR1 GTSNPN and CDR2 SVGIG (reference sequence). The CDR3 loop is CAWSAGTSARFKQFF. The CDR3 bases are TGTGCCTGGAGTGCCGGGACTAGCGCCCGATTTAAGCAGTTCTTC.

In DNA, the CDR3 is TGTGCCAGCAGTCCCACGGGACAGGGCATTGATCAGCCCCAGCATTTT. Its protein product is CASSPTGQGIDQPQHF. The chain is built from TRBV12-3 or TRBV12-4 and TRBJ1-5, with TRBD1 identical over 9 bases. J was trimmed by 5 bases and V by 5 bases; bases with no gene match: 10. CDR3 size: 16 residues.

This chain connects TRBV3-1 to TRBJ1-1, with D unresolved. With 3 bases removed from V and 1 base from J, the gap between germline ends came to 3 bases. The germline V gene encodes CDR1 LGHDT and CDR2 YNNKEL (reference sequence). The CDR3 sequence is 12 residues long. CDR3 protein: CASSHKNTEAFF. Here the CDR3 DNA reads TGTGCCAGCAGCCACAAGAACACTGAAGCTTTCTTT.

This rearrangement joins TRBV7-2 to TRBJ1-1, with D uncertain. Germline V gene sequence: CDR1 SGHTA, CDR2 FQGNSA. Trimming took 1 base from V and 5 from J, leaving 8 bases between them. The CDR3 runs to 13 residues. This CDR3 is CASSLEVGTEAFF. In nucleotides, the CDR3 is TGTGCCAGCAGCTTAGAAGTGGGAACTGAAGCTTTCTTT.

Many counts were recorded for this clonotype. This CDR3 is CASSLLPGQQGEQYF. The DNA of the CDR3 is TGCGCCAGCAGCTTACTACCGGGACAGCAAGGCGAGCAGTACTTC. The chain uses TRBV5-1 and TRBJ2-7; 7 bases line up with TRBD1. Per the germline V gene, CDR1 is SGHRS and CDR2 is YFSETQ. J was trimmed by 6 bases and V by 2 bases; bases with no gene match: 11. The CDR3 sequence is 15 residues long. The full variable domain, in which reference TRBV5-1 and TRBJ2-7 provide the parts outside the CDR3, is KAGVTQTPRYLIKTRGQQVTLSCSPISGHRSVSWYQQTPGQGLQFLFEYFSETQRNKGNFPGRFSGRQFSNSRSEMNVSTLELGDSALYLCASSLLPGQQGEQYFGPGTRLTVT.

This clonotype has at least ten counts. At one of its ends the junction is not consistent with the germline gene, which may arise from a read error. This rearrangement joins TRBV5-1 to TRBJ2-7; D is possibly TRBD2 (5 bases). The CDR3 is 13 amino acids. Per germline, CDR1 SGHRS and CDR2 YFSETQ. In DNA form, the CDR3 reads TGTGCCAGCAGCCCCCTAGGAGGCTACGAGCAGTACTTC. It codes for CASSPLGGYEQYF. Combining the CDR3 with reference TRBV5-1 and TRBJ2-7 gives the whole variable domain KAGVTQTPRYLIKTRGQQVTLSCSPISGHRSVSWYQQTPGQGLQFLFEYFSETQRNKGNFPGRFSGRQFSNSRSEMNVSTLELGDSALYLCASSPLGGYEQYFGPGTRLTVT.

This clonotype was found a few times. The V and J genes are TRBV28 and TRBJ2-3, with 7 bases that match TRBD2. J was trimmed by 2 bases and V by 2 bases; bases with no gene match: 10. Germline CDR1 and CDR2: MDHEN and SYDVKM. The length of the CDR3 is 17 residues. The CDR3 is CASSLVLRERVTDTQYF. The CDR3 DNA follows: TGTGCCAGCAGTTTAGTTCTGCGGGAGAGGGTCACAGATACGCAGTATTTT.